This TCR beta chain comes out of a study of T cells in Graves' hyperthyroidism and ophthalmopathy. Whole-study findings and limits: Blood samples included most of the expanded thyroid clonotypes exceeding 0.001.

Clinical symptoms, serum thyroxine and TRAb, thyroid ultrasound and orbital computed tomography were used for the diagnoses. With 4 bases removed from V and 5 bases from J, the gap between germline ends came to 15 bases. This CDR3 comprises 14 residues. Germline lookup yields CDR1 SGHDT and CDR2 YYEEEE. The CDR3 regions of TCR beta were amplified from RNA transcripts. First-round RT-PCR targeting the TCR CDR3 was performed with the HTBI primer set. In TCRdb, the multiplex PCR reads were re-called with MiXCR into one record per CDR3 protein. The repertoire includes roughly 500,000 distinct CDR3 sequences, around 43% of them detected once, and around two fifths sits in the top ten. The sample holds many counts of this clonotype. Its matching antigen is unknown.

The clonotype originates from an adult woman with Graves' disease, either hyperthyroidism or ophthalmopathy (not recorded which). Source material: peripheral blood or thyroid tissue (not recorded which). V is TRBV5-6 and J is TRBJ2-5; D might be TRBD1 (5 bases). The CDR3 DNA reads TGTGCCAGCAGCCGAGGACAAAGGGCCGAGACCCAGTACTTC. Its protein product is CASSRGQRAETQYF.